This T cell receptor (beta chain) was recovered during a study of blood T cell repertoires in COVID-19. As for the study in general: Sources were T cells, B-cell-depleted T cells, or PBMCs; the material itself was cDNA or gDNA.

In Seattle, patients joined the study during active infection and were tracked longitudinally. The germline CDR1 and CDR2 sequences are SNHLY and FYNNEI. This CDR3 has 17 residues. V gave up 4 bases and J gave up 5 bases; unmatched junction bases: 16. Generated by immunoSEQ multiplex PCR, the TCRdb table keeps only in-frame clones and is missing some. The data hold 200,000 to 300,000 clones, with over 90% observed a single time. The specimen sequenced was peripheral blood. This receptor was identified in a man between 25 and 39 years old with COVID-19, enrolled during active disease. The chain couples TRBV2 to TRBJ2-5; 7 positions match TRBD2. The CDR3 here is CASSVNKLVGGGETQYF. For the CDR3, the DNA is TGTGCCAGCAGTGTTAACAAGTTGGTGGGGGGGGGTGAGACCCAGTACTTC.